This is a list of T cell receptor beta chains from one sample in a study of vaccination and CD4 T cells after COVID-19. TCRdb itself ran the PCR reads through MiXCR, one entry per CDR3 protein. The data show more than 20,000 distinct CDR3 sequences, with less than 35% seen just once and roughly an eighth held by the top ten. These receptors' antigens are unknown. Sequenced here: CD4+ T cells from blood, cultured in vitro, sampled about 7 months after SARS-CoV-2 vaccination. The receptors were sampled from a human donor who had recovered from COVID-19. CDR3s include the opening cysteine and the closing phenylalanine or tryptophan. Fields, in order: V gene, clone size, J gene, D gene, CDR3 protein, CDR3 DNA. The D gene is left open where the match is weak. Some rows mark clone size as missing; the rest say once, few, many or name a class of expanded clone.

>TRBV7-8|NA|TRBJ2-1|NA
CASSTIGGRIWEQFF
TGTGCCAGCAGCACCATAGGGGGGCGGATTTGGGAGCAGTTCTTC
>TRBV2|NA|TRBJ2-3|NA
CASSASSGTQYF
TGTGCCAGCAGTGCGAGCTCGGGTACGCAGTATTTT
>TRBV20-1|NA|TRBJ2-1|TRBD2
CSASSAATSGSRYEQFF
TGCAGTGCTAGTTCGGCGGCTACTAGCGGGAGCCGGTATGAGCAGTTCTTC
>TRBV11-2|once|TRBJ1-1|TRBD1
CASSLDRGKGTEAFF
TGTGCCAGCAGCTTAGACAGGGGGAAGGGAACTGAAGCTTTCTTT
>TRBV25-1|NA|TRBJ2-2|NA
CASSPPDRAEGDTGELFF
TGTGCCAGCAGTCCCCCCGACCGGGCGGAGGGGGACACCGGGGAGCTGTTTTTT
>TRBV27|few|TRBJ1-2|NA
CASSPTGALLNYGYTF
TGTGCCAGCAGTCCAACAGGAGCCCTACTTAACTATGGCTACACCTTC
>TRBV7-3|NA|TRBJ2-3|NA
CASSLGTPTDTQYF
TGTGCCAGCAGCTTAGGGACTCCAACAGATACGCAGTATTTT
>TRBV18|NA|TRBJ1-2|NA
CASSPAINYGYTF
TGTGCCAGCTCACCGGCCATTAACTATGGCTATACCTTC
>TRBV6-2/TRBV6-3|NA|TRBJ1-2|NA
CASSQDSRYGYTF
TGTGCCAGCAGCCAGGACAGTCGCTATGGCTACACCTTC
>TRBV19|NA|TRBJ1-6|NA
CASSIEGNGSPLHF
TGTGCCAGTAGTATAGAGGGGAACGGTTCACCCCTCCACTTT
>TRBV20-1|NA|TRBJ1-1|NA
CSARGGGFGTEAFF
TGCAGTGCTCGAGGGGGAGGGTTTGGCACTGAAGCTTTCTTT
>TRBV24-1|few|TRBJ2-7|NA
CATSDPGSIGEEQYF
TGTGCCACCAGTGATCCTGGCTCCATAGGGGAAGAGCAGTACTTC
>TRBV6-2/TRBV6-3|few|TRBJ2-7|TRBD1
CATRARDRRYEQYF
TGTGCCACCCGGGCCCGGGACAGGCGCTACGAGCAGTACTTC
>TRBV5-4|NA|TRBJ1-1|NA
CASSWGGHGNTEAFF
TGTGCCAGCAGCTGGGGGGGCCATGGGAACACTGAAGCTTTCTTT
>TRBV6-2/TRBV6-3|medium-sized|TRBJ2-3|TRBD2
CASKGQSGRAVSDTQYF
TGTGCCAGCAAGGGCCAAAGCGGGAGGGCCGTTTCGGATACGCAGTATTTT
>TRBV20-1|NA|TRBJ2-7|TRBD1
CSARQGGFNEQYF
TGCAGTGCGAGACAGGGGGGATTTAACGAGCAGTACTTC
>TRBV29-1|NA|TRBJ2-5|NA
CSVAPQETQYF
TGCAGCGTTGCACCCCAAGAGACCCAGTACTTC
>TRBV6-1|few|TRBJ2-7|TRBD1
CASSRRDRSYEQYF
TGTGCCAGCAGTAGACGGGACAGGTCCTACGAGCAGTACTTC
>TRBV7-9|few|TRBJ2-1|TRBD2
CASSGTSGVYNEQFF
TGTGCCAGCAGCGGGACTAGCGGGGTATACAATGAGCAGTTCTTC
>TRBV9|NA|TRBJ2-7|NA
CASSESVGPYEQYF
TGTGCCAGCAGCGAGAGCGTGGGACCCTACGAGCAGTACTTC
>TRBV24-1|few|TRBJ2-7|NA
CATSTSFNYEQYF
TGTGCCACCAGTACTTCCTTTAACTACGAGCAGTACTTC
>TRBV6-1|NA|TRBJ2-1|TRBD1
CASRAGTGPGEQFF
TGTGCCAGCAGGGCCGGGACAGGGCCAGGGGAGCAGTTCTTC
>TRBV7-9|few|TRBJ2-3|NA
CASSQGDTQYF
TGTGCCAGCAGCCAAGGGGATACGCAGTATTTT